This T cell receptor (beta chain) was recorded in a study of blood T cell repertoires in COVID-19. CDR1 is SEHNR and CDR2 is FQNEAQ in the germline V gene (reference sequence). V lost 2 bases, J lost 3 bases, and 17 bases lay in between. This CDR3 contains 17 residues. Data came from immunoSEQ multiplex PCR; TCRdb stores just in-frame clones and leaves some out. Altogether about 130,000 clones are present, around 85% being singletons, with the ten largest covering roughly a sixth. The sequenced sample consisted of peripheral blood. This receptor was taken from a man younger than 45 with COVID-19, enrolled during active disease. The rearrangement uses TRBV7-9 and TRBJ1-3; D remains ambiguous. The CDR3 nucleotides are TGTGCCAGCAGCTTAACCCTTGTTGCCGGGAGTGGAAACACCATATATTTT. It codes for CASSLTLVAGSGNTIYF.